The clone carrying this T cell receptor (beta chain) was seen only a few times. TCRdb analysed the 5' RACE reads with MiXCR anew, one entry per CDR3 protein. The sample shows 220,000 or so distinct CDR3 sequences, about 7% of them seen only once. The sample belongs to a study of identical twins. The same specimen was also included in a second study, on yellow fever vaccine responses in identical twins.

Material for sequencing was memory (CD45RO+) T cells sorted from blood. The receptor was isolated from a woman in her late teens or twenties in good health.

The CDR3 region is CASSPQRASSYEQYF. CDR3 DNA sequence: TGTGCCAGCAGCCCACAGCGTGCGAGCTCCTACGAGCAGTACTTC. V and J are TRBV7-2 and TRBJ2-7, with D uncertain. The CDR3 length is 15 residues. Germline V gene lookup returns CDR1 SGHTA and CDR2 FQGNSA. Trimming shortened V by 5 bases and J by 0 bases, and 14 bases separated the two germline ends. The whole variable domain, filled in from reference TRBV7-2 and TRBJ2-7, reads GAGVSQSPSNKVTEKGKDVELRCDPISGHTALYWYRQSLGQGLEFLIYFQGNSAPDKSGLPSDRFSAERTGGSVSTLTIQRTQQEDSAVYLCASSPQRASSYEQYFGPGTRLTVT.